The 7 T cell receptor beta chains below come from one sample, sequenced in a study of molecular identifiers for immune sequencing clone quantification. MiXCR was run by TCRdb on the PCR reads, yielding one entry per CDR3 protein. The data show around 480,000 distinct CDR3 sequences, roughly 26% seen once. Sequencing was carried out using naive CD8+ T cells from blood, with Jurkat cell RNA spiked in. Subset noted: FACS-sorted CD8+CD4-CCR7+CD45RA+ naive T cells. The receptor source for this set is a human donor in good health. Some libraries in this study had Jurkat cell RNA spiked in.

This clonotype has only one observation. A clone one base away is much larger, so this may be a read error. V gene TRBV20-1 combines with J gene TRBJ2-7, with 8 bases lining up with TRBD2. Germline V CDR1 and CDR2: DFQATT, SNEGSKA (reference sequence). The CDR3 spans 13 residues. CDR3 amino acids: CSARSGGAYAQYF. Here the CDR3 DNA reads TGCAGTGCTAGGTCGGGAGGGGCCTACGCGCAGTACTTC.

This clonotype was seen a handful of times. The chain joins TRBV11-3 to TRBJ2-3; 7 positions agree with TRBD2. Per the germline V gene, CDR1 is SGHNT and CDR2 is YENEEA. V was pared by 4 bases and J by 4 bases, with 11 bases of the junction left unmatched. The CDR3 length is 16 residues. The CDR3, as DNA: TGTGCCAGCAGCTCCGGGACTACACCGGTCGCAGATACGCAGTATTTT. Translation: CASSSGTTPVADTQYF.

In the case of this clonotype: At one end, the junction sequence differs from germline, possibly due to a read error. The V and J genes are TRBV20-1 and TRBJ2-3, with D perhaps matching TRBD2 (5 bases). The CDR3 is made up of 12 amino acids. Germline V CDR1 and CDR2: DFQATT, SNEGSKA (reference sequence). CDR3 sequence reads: CTARESGILQYF. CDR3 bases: TGCACTGCTAGAGAGAGCGGAATACTCCAGTATTTT.

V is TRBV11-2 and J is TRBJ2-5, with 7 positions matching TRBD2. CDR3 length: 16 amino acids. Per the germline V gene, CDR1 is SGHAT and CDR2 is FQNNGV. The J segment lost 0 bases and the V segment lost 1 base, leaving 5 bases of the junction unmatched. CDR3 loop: CASSLGDYLYQETQYF. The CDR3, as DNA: TGTGCCAGCAGCTTAGGGGACTACTTGTACCAAGAGACCCAGTACTTC.

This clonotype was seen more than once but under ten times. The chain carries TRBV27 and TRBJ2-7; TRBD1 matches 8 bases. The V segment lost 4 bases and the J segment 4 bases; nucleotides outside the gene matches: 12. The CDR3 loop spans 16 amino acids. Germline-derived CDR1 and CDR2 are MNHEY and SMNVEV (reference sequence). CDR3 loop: CASSSAGRGRLYEQYF. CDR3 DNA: TGTGCCAGCAGTTCCGCGGGCAGGGGGCGCTTGTACGAGCAGTACTTC.

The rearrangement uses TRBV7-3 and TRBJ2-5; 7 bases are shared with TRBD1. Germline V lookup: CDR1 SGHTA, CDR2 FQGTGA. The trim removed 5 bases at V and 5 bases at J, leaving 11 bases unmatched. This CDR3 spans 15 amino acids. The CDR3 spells CASSPQDRFGETQYF. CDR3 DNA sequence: TGTGCCAGCAGCCCCCAGGACAGGTTTGGGGAGACCCAGTACTTC. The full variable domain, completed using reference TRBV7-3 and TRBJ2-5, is GAGVSQTPSNKVTEKGKYVELRCDPISGHTALYWYRQSLGQGPEFLIYFQGTGAADDSGLPNDRFFAVRPEGSVSTLKIQRTERGDSAVYLCASSPQDRFGETQYFGPGTRLLVL.

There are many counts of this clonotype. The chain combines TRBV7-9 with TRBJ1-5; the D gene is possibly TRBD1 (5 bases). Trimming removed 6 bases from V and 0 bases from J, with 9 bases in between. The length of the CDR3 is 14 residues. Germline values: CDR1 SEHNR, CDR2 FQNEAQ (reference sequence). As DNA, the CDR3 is TGTGCCAGCAGTGAGGGGTTTAGCAATCAGCCCCAGCATTTT. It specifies CASSEGFSNQPQHF.